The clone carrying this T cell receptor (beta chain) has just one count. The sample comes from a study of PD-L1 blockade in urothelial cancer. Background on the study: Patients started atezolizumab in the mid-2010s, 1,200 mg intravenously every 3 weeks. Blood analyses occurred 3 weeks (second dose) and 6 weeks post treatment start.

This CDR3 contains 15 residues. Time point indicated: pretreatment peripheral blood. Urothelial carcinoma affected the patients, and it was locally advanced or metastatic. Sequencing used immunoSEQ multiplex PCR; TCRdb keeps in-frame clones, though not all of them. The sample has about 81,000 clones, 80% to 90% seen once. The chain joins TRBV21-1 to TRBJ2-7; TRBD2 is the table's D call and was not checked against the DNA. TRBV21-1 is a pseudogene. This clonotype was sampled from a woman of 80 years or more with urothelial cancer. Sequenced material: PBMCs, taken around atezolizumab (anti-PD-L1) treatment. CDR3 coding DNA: TGTGCCAGCTCCCGGTTGGGGGGGCCTCTCTACGAGCAGTACTTC. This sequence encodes CASSRLGGPLYEQYF.